The entry that follows covers one T cell receptor beta chain sequence. Its antigen is as yet unknown. With 1 base removed from V and 6 bases from J, the gap between germline ends came to 6 bases. Germline loops: CDR1 GTSNPN, CDR2 SVGIG (reference sequence). The CDR3 runs 11 residues. Profiled with immunoSEQ multiplex PCR; TCRdb holds only in-frame clones, not every one. Among 25,000 or so clones, roughly 90% were seen once, and the ten largest hold less than 7%. This record belongs to a study of T cells in localized non-small cell lung cancer. Findings and limits, study-wide: The appearance of a median about 62 of the top 100 tumor clones was seen in adjacent lung. Among blood samples, higher T cell density accompanied longer overall survival.

The V and J genes are TRBV30 and TRBJ1-1; D gene ambiguous. The material sequenced was PBMCs, taken before any cancer treatment. The TCR comes from a man aged 40 to 75 with stage II lung adenocarcinoma. CDR3 sequence reads: CAWSAVPEAFF. The CDR3 DNA sequence: TGTGCCTGGAGTGCGGTCCCTGAAGCTTTCTTT.